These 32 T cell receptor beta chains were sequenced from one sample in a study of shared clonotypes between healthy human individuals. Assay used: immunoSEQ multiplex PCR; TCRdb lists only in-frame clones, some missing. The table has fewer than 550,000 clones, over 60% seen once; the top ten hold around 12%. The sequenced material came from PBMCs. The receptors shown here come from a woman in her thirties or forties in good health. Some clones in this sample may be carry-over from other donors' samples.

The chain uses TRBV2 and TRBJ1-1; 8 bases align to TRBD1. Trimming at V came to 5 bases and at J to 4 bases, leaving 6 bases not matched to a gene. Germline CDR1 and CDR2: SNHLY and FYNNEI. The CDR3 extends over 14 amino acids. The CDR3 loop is CASSTTGGGTEAFF. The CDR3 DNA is TGTGCCAGCAGTACAACAGGGGGAGGCACTGAAGCTTTCTTT. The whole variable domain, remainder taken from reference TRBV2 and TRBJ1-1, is EPEVTQTPSHQVTQMGQEVILRCVPISNHLYFYWYRQILGQKVEFLVSFYNNEISEKSEIFDDQFSVERPDGSNFTLKIRSTKLEDSAMYFCASSTTGGGTEAFFGQGTRLTVV.

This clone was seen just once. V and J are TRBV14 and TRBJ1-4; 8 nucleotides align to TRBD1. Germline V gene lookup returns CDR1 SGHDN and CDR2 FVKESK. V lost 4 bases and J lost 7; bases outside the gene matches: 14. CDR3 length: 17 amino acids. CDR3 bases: TGTGCCAGCAGCCGCGGACAGGGCGGCTGGTCGATTGAAAAACTGTTTTTT. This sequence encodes CASSRGQGGWSIEKLFF.

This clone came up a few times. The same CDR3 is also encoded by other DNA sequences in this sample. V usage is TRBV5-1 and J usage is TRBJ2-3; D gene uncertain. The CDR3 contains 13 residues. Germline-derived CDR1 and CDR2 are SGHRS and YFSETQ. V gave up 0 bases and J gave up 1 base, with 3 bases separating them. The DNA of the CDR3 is TGCGCCAGCAGCTTGGGGGGCACAGATACGCAGTATTTT. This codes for CASSLGGTDTQYF.

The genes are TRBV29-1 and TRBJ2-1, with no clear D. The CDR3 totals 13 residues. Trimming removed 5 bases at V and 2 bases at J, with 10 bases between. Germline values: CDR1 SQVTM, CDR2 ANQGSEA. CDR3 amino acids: CSVKFRTYNEQFF. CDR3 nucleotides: TGCAGCGTTAAGTTTAGGACCTACAATGAGCAGTTCTTC.

In DNA form, the CDR3 reads TGTGCCAGCAGCCGGGGACTAGCGGGAGAGTACGAGCAGTACTTC. This gives the protein CASSRGLAGEYEQYF. The rearrangement uses TRBV11-1 and TRBJ2-7, with 14 positions matching TRBD2. Germline lookup yields CDR1 SGHAT and CDR2 FQDESV (reference sequence). The CDR3 has 15 residues. Trimming removed 5 bases from V and 4 bases from J; junction bases left unmatched: 4.

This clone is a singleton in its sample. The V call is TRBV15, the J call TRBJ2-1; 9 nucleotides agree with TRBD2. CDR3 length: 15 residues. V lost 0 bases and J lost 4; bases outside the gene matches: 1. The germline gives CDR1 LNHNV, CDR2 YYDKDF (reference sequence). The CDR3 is CATSRELAGYNEQFF. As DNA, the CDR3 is TGTGCCACCAGCAGAGAACTAGCGGGTTACAATGAGCAGTTCTTC.

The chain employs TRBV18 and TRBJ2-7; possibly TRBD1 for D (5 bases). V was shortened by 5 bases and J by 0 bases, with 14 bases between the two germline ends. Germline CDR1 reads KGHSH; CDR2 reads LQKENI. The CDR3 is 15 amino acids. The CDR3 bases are TGTGCCAGCTCAAAAGACCCAGACAGCTCCTACGAGCAGTACTTC. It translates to CASSKDPDSSYEQYF.

CDR3 loop: CASSLTMTGDVGYTF. The DNA of the CDR3 is TGCGCCAGCAGCCTAACCATGACAGGGGATGTTGGCTACACCTTC. V and J are TRBV4-1 and TRBJ1-2, with 8 bases fitting TRBD1. CDR1 is MGHRA and CDR2 is YSYEKL in the germline V gene. Trimming cost V 4 bases and J 7 bases; bases outside gene matches: 11. The CDR3 runs to 15 residues.

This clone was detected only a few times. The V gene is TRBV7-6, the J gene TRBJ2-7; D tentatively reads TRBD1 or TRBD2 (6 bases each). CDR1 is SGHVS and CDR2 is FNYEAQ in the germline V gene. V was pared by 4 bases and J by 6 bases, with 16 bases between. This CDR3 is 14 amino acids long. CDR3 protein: CASSSRQARGEQYF. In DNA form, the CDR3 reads TGTGCCAGCAGCTCCCGACAGGCGCGGGGCGAGCAGTACTTC.

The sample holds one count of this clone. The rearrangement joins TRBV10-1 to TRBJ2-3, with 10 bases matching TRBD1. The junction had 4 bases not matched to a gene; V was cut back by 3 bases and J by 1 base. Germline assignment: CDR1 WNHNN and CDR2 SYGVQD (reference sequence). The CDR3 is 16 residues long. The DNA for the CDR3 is TGCGCCAGCAGTGAAAGGGACAGGGGTGGCACAGATACGCAGTATTTT. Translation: CASSERDRGGTDTQYF.

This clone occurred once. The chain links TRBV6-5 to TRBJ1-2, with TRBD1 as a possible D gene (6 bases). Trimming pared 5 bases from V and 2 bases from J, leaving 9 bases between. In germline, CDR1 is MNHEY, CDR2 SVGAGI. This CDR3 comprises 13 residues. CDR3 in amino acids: CASSNQGNYGYTF. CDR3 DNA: TGTGCCAGCAGTAATCAGGGGAACTATGGCTACACCTTC.

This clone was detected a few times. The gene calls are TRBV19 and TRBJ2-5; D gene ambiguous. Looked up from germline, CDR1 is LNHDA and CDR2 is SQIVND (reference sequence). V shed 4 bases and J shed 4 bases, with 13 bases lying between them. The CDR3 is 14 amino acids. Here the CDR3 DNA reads TGTGCCAGTAGTACAGGAAACGGGCCAGAGACCCAGTACTTC. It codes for CASSTGNGPETQYF.

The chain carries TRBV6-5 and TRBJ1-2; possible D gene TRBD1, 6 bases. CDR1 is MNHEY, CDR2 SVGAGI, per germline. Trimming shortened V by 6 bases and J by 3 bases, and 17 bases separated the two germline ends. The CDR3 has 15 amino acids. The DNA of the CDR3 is TGTGCCAGCAGACCAACAGGGAAGGTTGACTATGGCTACACCTTC. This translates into CASRPTGKVDYGYTF.

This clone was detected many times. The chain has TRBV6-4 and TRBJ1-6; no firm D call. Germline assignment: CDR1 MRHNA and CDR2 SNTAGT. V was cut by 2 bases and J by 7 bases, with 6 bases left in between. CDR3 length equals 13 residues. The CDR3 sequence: CASSDRANSPLHF. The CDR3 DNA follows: TGTGCCAGCAGTGACCGGGCGAATTCACCCCTCCACTTT.

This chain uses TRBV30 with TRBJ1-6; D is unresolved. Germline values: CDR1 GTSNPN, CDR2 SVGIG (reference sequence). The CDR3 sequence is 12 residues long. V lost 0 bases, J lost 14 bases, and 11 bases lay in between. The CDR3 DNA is TGTGCCTGGAGTGTCGGTGGTAGAACCCTCCACTTT. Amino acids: CAWSVGGRTLHF.

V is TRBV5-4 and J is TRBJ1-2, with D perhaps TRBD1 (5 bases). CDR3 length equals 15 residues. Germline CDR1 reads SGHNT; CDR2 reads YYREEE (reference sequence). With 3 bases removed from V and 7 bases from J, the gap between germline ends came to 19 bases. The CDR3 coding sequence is TGTGCCAGCAGCTCCAATACTCAGGGAGGGGTTGGCTACACCTTC. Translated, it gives CASSSNTQGGVGYTF.

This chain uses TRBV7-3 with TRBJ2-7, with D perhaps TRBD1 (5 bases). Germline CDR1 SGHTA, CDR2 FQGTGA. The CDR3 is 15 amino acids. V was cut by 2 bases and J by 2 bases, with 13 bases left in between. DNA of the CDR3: TGTGCCAGCAGCTTAGACAGAAGCTCAACCTACGAGCAGTACTTC. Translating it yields CASSLDRSSTYEQYF.

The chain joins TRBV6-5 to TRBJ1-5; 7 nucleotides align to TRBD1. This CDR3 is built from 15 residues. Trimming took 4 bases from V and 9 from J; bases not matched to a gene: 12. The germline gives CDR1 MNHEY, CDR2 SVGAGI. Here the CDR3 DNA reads TGTGCCAGCAGTTCCGACAGGGCTAATCAGTGGCCCCAGCATTTT. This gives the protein CASSSDRANQWPQHF.

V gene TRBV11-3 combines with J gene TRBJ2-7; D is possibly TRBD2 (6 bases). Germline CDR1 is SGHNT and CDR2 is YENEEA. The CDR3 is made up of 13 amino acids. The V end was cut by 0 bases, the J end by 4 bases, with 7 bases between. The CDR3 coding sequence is TGTGCCAGCAGCTTAGATCGGGAGTACGAGCAGTACTTC. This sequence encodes CASSLDREYEQYF.

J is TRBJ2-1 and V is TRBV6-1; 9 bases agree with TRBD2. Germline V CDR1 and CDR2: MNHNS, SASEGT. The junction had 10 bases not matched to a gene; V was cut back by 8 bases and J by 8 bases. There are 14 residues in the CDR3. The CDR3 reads CASLSVAGAYEQFF. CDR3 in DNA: TGTGCCAGCTTGTCGGTAGCGGGAGCGTATGAGCAGTTCTTC.

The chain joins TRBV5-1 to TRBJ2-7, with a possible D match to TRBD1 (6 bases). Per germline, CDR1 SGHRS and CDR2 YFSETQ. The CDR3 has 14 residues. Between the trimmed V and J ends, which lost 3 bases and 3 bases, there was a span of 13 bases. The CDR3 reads CASSSQGSGYEQYF. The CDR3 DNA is TGCGCCAGCAGCTCCCAGGGGAGCGGCTACGAGCAGTACTTC.

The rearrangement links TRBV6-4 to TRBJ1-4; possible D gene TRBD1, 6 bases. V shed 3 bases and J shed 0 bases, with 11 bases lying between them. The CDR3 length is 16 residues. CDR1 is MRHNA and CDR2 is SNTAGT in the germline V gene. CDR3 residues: CASSDEGGATNEKLFF. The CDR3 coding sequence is TGTGCCAGCAGTGATGAGGGGGGTGCAACTAATGAAAAACTGTTTTTT.

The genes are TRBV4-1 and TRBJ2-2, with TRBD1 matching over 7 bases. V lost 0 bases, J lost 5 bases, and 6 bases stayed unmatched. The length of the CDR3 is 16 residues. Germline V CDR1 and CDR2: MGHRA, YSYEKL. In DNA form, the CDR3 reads TGCGCCAGCAGCCAAGAATCGACAGGGAGTACCGGGGAGCTGTTTTTT. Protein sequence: CASSQESTGSTGELFF.

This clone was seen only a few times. In nucleotides, the CDR3 is TGTGCCAGCAGCCCGAGACTAGCGGGACCCCAGGAGCAGTTCTTC. It is translated as CASSPRLAGPQEQFF. The chain carries TRBV7-3 and TRBJ2-1, with 11 positions matching TRBD2. V gave up 5 bases and J gave up 10 bases; unmatched junction bases: 10. CDR3 length: 15 residues. Germline assignment: CDR1 SGHTA and CDR2 FQGTGA.

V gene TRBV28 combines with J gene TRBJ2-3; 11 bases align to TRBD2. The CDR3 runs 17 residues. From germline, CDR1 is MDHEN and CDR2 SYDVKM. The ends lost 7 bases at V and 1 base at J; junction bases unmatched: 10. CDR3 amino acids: CASKGLADPRGTDTQYF. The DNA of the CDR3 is TGTGCCAGCAAGGGACTAGCGGACCCTAGGGGCACAGATACGCAGTATTTT. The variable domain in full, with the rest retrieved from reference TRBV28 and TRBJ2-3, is DVKVTQSSRYLVKRTGEKVFLECVQDMDHENMFWYRQDPGLGLRLIYFSYDVKMKEKGDIPEGYSVSREKKERFSLILESASTNQTSMYLCASKGLADPRGTDTQYFGPGTRLTVL.

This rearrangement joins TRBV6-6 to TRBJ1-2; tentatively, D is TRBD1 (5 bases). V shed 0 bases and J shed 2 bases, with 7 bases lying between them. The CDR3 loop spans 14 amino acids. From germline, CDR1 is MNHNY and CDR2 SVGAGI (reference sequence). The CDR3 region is CASSYSKGNYGYTF. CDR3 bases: TGTGCCAGCAGTTACTCGAAGGGGAACTATGGCTACACCTTC.

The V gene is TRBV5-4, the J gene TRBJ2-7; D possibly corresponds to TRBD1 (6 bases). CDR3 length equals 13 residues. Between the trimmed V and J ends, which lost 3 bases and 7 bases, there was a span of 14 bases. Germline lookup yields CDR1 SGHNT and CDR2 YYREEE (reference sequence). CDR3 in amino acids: CASSYGQLGEQYF. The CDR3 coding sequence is TGTGCCAGCAGCTACGGACAGCTGGGGGAGCAGTACTTC.

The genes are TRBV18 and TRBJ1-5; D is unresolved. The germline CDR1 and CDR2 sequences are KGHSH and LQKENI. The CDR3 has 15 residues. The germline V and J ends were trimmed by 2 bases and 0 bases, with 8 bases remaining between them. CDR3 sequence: CASSPNGDSNQPQHF. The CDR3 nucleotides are TGTGCCAGCTCACCAAACGGTGATAGCAATCAGCCCCAGCATTTT.

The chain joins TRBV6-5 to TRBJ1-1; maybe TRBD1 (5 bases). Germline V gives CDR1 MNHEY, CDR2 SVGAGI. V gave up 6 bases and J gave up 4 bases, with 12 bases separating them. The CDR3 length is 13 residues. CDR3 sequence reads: CASSLGPITEAFF. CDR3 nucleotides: TGTGCCAGCAGCCTGGGACCGATCACTGAAGCTTTCTTT.

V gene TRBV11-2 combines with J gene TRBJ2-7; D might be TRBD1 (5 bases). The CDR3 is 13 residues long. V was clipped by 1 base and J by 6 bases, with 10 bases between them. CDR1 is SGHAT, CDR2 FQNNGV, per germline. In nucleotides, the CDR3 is TGTGCCAGCAGCTTAGGGTTGGGGCTCGAGCAGTACTTC. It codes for CASSLGLGLEQYF.

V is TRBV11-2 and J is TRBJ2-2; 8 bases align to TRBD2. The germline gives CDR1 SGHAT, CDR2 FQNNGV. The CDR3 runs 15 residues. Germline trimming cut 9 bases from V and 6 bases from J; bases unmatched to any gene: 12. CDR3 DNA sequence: TGTGCCAGTGGAAGCGGGAGTGGGGCGGCCGGGGAGCTGTTTTTT. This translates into CASGSGSGAAGELFF. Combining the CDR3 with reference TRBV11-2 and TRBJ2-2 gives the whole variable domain EAGVAQSPRYKIIEKRQSVAFWCNPISGHATLYWYQQILGQGPKLLIQFQNNGVVDDSQLPKDRFSAERLKGVDSTLKIQPAKLEDSAVYLCASGSGSGAAGELFFGEGSRLTVL.

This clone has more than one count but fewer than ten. The chain's CDR3 is CASSQSSGEGSPLHF. The CDR3 bases are TGTGCCAGCAGCCAAAGTTCGGGGGAGGGTTCACCCCTCCACTTT. The chain joins TRBV27 to TRBJ1-6, with D possibly matching TRBD1 (5 bases). V lost 6 bases, J lost 9 bases, and 18 bases lay in between. The CDR3 is 15 residues long. Per the germline V gene, CDR1 is MNHEY and CDR2 is SMNVEV (reference sequence).